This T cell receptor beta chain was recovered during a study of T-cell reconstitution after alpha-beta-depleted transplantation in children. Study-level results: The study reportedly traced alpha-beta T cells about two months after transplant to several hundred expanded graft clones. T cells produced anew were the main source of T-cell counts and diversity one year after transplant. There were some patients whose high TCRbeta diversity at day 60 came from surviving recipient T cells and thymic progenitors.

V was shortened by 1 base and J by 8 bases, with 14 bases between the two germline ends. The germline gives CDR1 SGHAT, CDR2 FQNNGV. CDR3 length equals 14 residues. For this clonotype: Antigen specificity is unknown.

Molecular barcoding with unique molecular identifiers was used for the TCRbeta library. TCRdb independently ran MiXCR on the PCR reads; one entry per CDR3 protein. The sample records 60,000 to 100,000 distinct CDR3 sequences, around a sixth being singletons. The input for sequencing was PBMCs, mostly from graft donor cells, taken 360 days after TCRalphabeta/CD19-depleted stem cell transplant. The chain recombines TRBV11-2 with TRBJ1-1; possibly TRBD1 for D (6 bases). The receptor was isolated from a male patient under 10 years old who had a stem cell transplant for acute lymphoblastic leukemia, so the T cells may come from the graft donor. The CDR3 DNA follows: TGTGCCAGCAGCTTAGCCTGGGGGCTCGGGGAAGCTTTCTTT. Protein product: CASSLAWGLGEAFF.